Listed below are T cell receptor beta chains from one sample, sequenced in a study of OX40 agonist ivuxolimab in advanced cancers. Clones were sequenced by immunoSEQ multiplex PCR, and TCRdb holds only the in-frame ones, with some missing. The table includes over 70,000 clones, about 90% detected once. The sequencing here drew on CD4+ or CD8+ T cells sorted from blood, taken in a trial of the OX40 agonist ivuxolimab. Source of these receptors: an adult with an advanced solid tumor such as melanoma, head and neck, liver or kidney cancer. Each CDR3 is given with its conserved first and last residue. Each record gives: D gene, V gene, clone size, J gene, CDR3 protein, CDR3 DNA. D genes are given only for firm matches. Rows may omit the clone size; those that give it use once, few, many or a size class.

D gene: -
V gene: TRBV28
clone size: once
J gene: TRBJ2-3
CDR3 protein: CASSPPYGGPSDTQYF
CDR3 DNA: TGTGCCAGCAGTCCCCCGTATGGAGGGCCATCAGATACGCAGTATTTT

D gene: TRBD2
V gene: TRBV4-1
clone size: -
J gene: TRBJ2-7
CDR3 protein: CASSQVVAGWSYEQYF
CDR3 DNA: TGCGCCAGCAGCCAAGTAGTAGCGGGGTGGTCCTACGAGCAGTACTTC

D gene: -
V gene: TRBV9
clone size: -
J gene: TRBJ1-1
CDR3 protein: CASSPVTEAFF
CDR3 DNA: TGTGCCAGCAGCCCCGTTACTGAAGCTTTCTTT

D gene: TRBD1
V gene: TRBV7-3
clone size: -
J gene: TRBJ2-1
CDR3 protein: CASSIPGGNEQFF
CDR3 DNA: TGTGCCAGCAGCATACCAGGGGGCAATGAGCAGTTCTTC

D gene: TRBD2
V gene: TRBV7-9
clone size: once
J gene: TRBJ2-2
CDR3 protein: CASSSKLREGNTGELFF
CDR3 DNA: TGTGCCAGCAGCTCAAAGCTCAGGGAGGGGAACACCGGGGAGCTGTTTTTT

D gene: -
V gene: TRBV4-1
clone size: -
J gene: TRBJ2-1
CDR3 protein: CASSQDPGLEQFF
CDR3 DNA: TGCGCCAGCAGCCAAGATCCGGGGTTAGAGCAGTTCTTC

D gene: TRBD2
V gene: TRBV6-5
clone size: -
J gene: TRBJ2-7
CDR3 protein: CASSFRTSLPYEQYF
CDR3 DNA: TGTGCCAGCAGTTTCAGGACTAGTCTTCCCTACGAGCAGTACTTC

D gene: -
V gene: TRBV10-3
clone size: -
J gene: TRBJ1-4
CDR3 protein: CAISGTAPATNEKLFF
CDR3 DNA: TGTGCCATCAGTGGGACAGCGCCTGCAACTAATGAAAAACTGTTTTTT

D gene: -
V gene: TRBV6-1
clone size: -
J gene: TRBJ2-6
CDR3 protein: CASSESRVGGANVLTF
CDR3 DNA: TGTGCCAGCAGTGAGAGCAGGGTAGGGGGGGCCAACGTCCTGACTTTC

D gene: TRBD2
V gene: TRBV9
clone size: -
J gene: TRBJ2-7
CDR3 protein: CASSIGTSGPYEQYF
CDR3 DNA: TGTGCCAGCAGCATCGGGACTAGCGGACCCTACGAGCAGTACTTC

D gene: -
V gene: TRBV27
clone size: few
J gene: TRBJ1-6
CDR3 protein: CASSSSSYNSPLHF
CDR3 DNA: TGTGCCAGCAGCTCTAGCTCCTATAATTCACCCCTCCACTTT

D gene: TRBD2
V gene: TRBV4-1
clone size: -
J gene: TRBJ2-1
CDR3 protein: CASSQDPSGLAGSEQFF
CDR3 DNA: TGCGCCAGCAGCCAAGATCCTTCGGGACTAGCGGGAAGTGAGCAGTTCTTC

D gene: TRBD2
V gene: TRBV7-9
clone size: once
J gene: TRBJ2-3
CDR3 protein: CASSLVAGAVPMSIDTQYF
CDR3 DNA: TGTGCCAGCAGCTTGGTGGCGGGAGCTGTCCCAATGTCCATTGATACGCAGTATTTT

D gene: TRBD1
V gene: TRBV5-6
clone size: -
J gene: TRBJ2-2
CDR3 protein: CASSLTSRQGYTGELFF
CDR3 DNA: TGTGCCAGCAGCTTGACCTCTCGACAGGGCTACACCGGGGAGCTGTTTTTT

D gene: -
V gene: TRBV28
clone size: -
J gene: TRBJ1-6
CDR3 protein: CASTKQGAYNSPLHF
CDR3 DNA: TGTGCCAGCACCAAACAGGGCGCCTATAATTCACCCCTCCACTTT

D gene: TRBD1
V gene: TRBV19
clone size: -
J gene: TRBJ1-1
CDR3 protein: CASRGQGRAFF
CDR3 DNA: TGTGCCAGTAGAGGACAGGGTCGGGCTTTCTTT

D gene: TRBD1
V gene: TRBV6-1
clone size: -
J gene: TRBJ2-3
CDR3 protein: CASSEGPGQGGDTQYF
CDR3 DNA: TGTGCCAGCAGTGAGGGTCCGGGACAGGGTGGAGATACGCAGTATTTT